Listed below are T cell receptor beta chains from one sample, sequenced in a study of identical twins. A single record per CDR3 protein comes from TCRdb applying MiXCR to the 5' RACE reads. The table shows 270,000 or so distinct CDR3 sequences, with approximately 8.3% occurring only once. The sample was also linked to a second study, of yellow fever vaccine responses in identical twins.

The sequenced sample was CD8+ T cells sorted from blood. These receptors were taken from a woman between 18 and 30 years old in good health. Each CDR3 is given with its conserved first and last residue. A D gene is named only where the DNA matches it firmly. Only part of the rows carry a size: once, few, many, or a class if the clone is expanded.

j_gene: TRBJ2-3; v_gene: TRBV6-1; d_gene: .; abundance: .; CDR3aa: CASSEAGGTISTDTQYF; CDR3nt: TGTGCCAGCAGTGAAGCCGGCGGGACAATTAGCACAGATACGCAGTATTTT
j_gene: TRBJ1-5; v_gene: TRBV27; d_gene: .; abundance: few; CDR3aa: CASSKRTGNQPQHF; CDR3nt: TGTGCCAGCAGTAAACGGACGGGGAATCAGCCCCAGCATTTT
j_gene: TRBJ2-2; v_gene: TRBV20-1; d_gene: TRBD2; abundance: few; CDR3aa: CSASRDYKRTGGRTGELFF; CDR3nt: TGCAGTGCTAGCCGGGACTATAAACGAACGGGGGGGAGAACCGGGGAGCTGTTTTTT
j_gene: TRBJ2-1; v_gene: TRBV5-6; d_gene: .; abundance: few; CDR3aa: CASSPVGLYNEQFF; CDR3nt: TGTGCCAGCAGCCCTGTGGGGTTGTACAATGAGCAGTTCTTC
j_gene: TRBJ2-4; v_gene: TRBV7-9; d_gene: TRBD1; abundance: few; CDR3aa: CASSNGQGSENIQYF; CDR3nt: TGTGCCAGCAGCAACGGACAGGGGAGTGAGAACATTCAGTACTTC
j_gene: TRBJ2-7; v_gene: TRBV6-1; d_gene: TRBD1; abundance: .; CDR3aa: CASSPRQGLGNEQYF; CDR3nt: TGTGCCAGCAGTCCCAGACAGGGGCTAGGGAACGAGCAGTACTTC
j_gene: TRBJ2-3; v_gene: TRBV7-9; d_gene: .; abundance: .; CDR3aa: CASSLAQGKDTQYF; CDR3nt: TGTGCCAGCAGCCTAGCACAGGGTAAGGATACGCAGTATTTT
j_gene: TRBJ2-5; v_gene: TRBV2; d_gene: TRBD2; abundance: many; CDR3aa: CASRGLVGETQYF; CDR3nt: TGTGCCAGCAGGGGACTAGTCGGCGAGACCCAGTACTTC
j_gene: TRBJ2-1; v_gene: TRBV16; d_gene: TRBD2; abundance: few; CDR3aa: CASSQFTSATVYNEQFF; CDR3nt: TGTGCCAGCAGCCAATTTACTAGCGCGACAGTCTACAATGAGCAGTTCTTC
j_gene: TRBJ2-7; v_gene: TRBV5-1; d_gene: .; abundance: many; CDR3aa: CASSLETRITHEQYF; CDR3nt: TGCGCCAGCAGCTTGGAGACCCGAATCACCCACGAGCAGTACTTC
j_gene: TRBJ2-7; v_gene: TRBV25-1; d_gene: .; abundance: many; CDR3aa: CASSEIGTYEQYF; CDR3nt: TGTGCCAGCAGTGAAATTGGAACCTACGAGCAGTACTTC
j_gene: TRBJ2-3; v_gene: TRBV3-1; d_gene: .; abundance: few; CDR3aa: CASSQDWDSVTDTQYF; CDR3nt: TGTGCCAGCAGCCAAGATTGGGATAGCGTCACAGATACGCAGTATTTT
j_gene: TRBJ1-1; v_gene: TRBV6-4; d_gene: .; abundance: many; CDR3aa: CASSSDVPNTEAFF; CDR3nt: TGTGCCAGCAGTTCGGACGTTCCGAACACTGAAGCTTTCTTT
j_gene: TRBJ2-1; v_gene: TRBV5-1; d_gene: .; abundance: .; CDR3aa: CASSYRMNEQFF; CDR3nt: TGCGCCAGCAGTTATAGAATGAATGAGCAGTTCTTC
j_gene: TRBJ2-7; v_gene: TRBV3-1; d_gene: TRBD1; abundance: .; CDR3aa: CASRATGGYEQYF; CDR3nt: TGTGCCAGCAGGGCTACAGGGGGGTACGAGCAGTACTTC
j_gene: TRBJ1-2; v_gene: TRBV20-1; d_gene: .; abundance: few; CDR3aa: CSDHEAGYTF; CDR3nt: TGCAGTGACCATGAGGCTGGCTACACCTTC
j_gene: TRBJ2-5; v_gene: TRBV4-1; d_gene: TRBD2; abundance: .; CDR3aa: CASSQDLPASGRETQYF; CDR3nt: TGCGCCAGCAGCCAAGACCTCCCCGCTAGCGGGCGAGAGACCCAGTACTTC
j_gene: TRBJ2-7; v_gene: TRBV7-9; d_gene: TRBD1; abundance: .; CDR3aa: CASSLLGQGTHEQYF; CDR3nt: TGTGCCAGCAGCCTACTCGGACAGGGGACCCACGAGCAGTACTTC
j_gene: TRBJ2-1; v_gene: TRBV5-6; d_gene: TRBD1; abundance: .; CDR3aa: CASSLQGRTYNEQFF; CDR3nt: TGTGCCAGCAGCTTACAGGGGCGGACCTACAATGAGCAGTTCTTC
j_gene: TRBJ2-2; v_gene: TRBV4-2; d_gene: .; abundance: many; CDR3aa: CASSQDHREKNTGELFF; CDR3nt: TGTGCCAGCAGCCAGGATCACAGGGAGAAGAACACCGGGGAGCTGTTTTTT
j_gene: TRBJ1-5; v_gene: TRBV11-2; d_gene: TRBD1; abundance: .; CDR3aa: CASSTTGGGDSNQPQHF; CDR3nt: TGTGCCAGCAGCACAACAGGGGGGGGCGATAGCAATCAGCCCCAGCATTTT
j_gene: TRBJ1-2; v_gene: TRBV11-3; d_gene: .; abundance: .; CDR3aa: CASSHTHRRVYGYTF; CDR3nt: TGTGCCAGCAGCCACACTCATCGGCGGGTCTATGGCTACACCTTC
j_gene: TRBJ2-1; v_gene: TRBV29-1; d_gene: .; abundance: many; CDR3aa: CSGELNPNEQFF; CDR3nt: TGCAGCGGGGAATTGAATCCGAATGAGCAGTTCTTC
j_gene: TRBJ2-7; v_gene: TRBV5-1; d_gene: TRBD2; abundance: many; CDR3aa: CASSLYLAGENTYEQYF; CDR3nt: TGCGCCAGCAGCTTGTACCTAGCGGGGGAGAATACCTACGAGCAGTACTTC
j_gene: TRBJ1-2; v_gene: TRBV29-1; d_gene: .; abundance: few; CDR3aa: CSVEDRLFLRGAVYGYTF; CDR3nt: TGCAGCGTTGAAGATCGTCTCTTCCTACGGGGGGCAGTCTATGGCTACACCTTC
j_gene: TRBJ2-7; v_gene: TRBV20-1; d_gene: .; abundance: few; CDR3aa: CSARQTGSYEQYF; CDR3nt: TGCAGTGCTAGACAAACAGGCTCCTACGAGCAGTACTTC
j_gene: TRBJ2-5; v_gene: TRBV4-3; d_gene: TRBD1; abundance: .; CDR3aa: CASSQDRGLVETQYF; CDR3nt: TGCGCCAGCAGCCAGGACAGGGGGCTCGTAGAGACCCAGTACTTC
j_gene: TRBJ2-7; v_gene: TRBV2; d_gene: TRBD2; abundance: .; CDR3aa: CASSDSAGSSYEQYF; CDR3nt: TGTGCCAGCAGTGATTCAGCGGGAAGCTCCTACGAGCAGTACTTC
j_gene: TRBJ2-7; v_gene: TRBV29-1; d_gene: .; abundance: few; CDR3aa: CSVVQRENEQYF; CDR3nt: TGCAGCGTTGTCCAGAGAGAGAACGAGCAGTACTTC
j_gene: TRBJ2-1; v_gene: TRBV7-6; d_gene: TRBD2; abundance: .; CDR3aa: CASSRATGGDNKEQFF; CDR3nt: TGTGCCAGCAGCCGGGCCACGGGAGGGGACAACAAAGAGCAGTTCTTC
j_gene: TRBJ2-1; v_gene: TRBV5-6; d_gene: TRBD2; abundance: few; CDR3aa: CASSLRAGAIHEQFF; CDR3nt: TGTGCCAGCAGCTTAAGAGCGGGGGCAATACATGAGCAGTTCTTC
j_gene: TRBJ2-1; v_gene: TRBV5-1; d_gene: TRBD2; abundance: many; CDR3aa: CASTTGLADNEQFF; CDR3nt: TGCGCCAGCACAACGGGACTAGCGGACAATGAGCAGTTCTTC
j_gene: TRBJ2-3; v_gene: TRBV29-1; d_gene: .; abundance: many; CDR3aa: CSVPPRDTQYF; CDR3nt: TGCAGCGTCCCACCCCGGGATACGCAGTATTTT
j_gene: TRBJ2-2; v_gene: TRBV29-1; d_gene: .; abundance: many; CDR3aa: CSVGPLGAPGELFF; CDR3nt: TGCAGCGTTGGCCCCCTGGGGGCTCCCGGGGAGCTGTTTTTT
j_gene: TRBJ1-2; v_gene: TRBV20-1; d_gene: .; abundance: .; CDR3aa: CSARVPGSPRRDPNYGYTF; CDR3nt: TGCAGTGCTAGAGTTCCGGGATCCCCGAGAAGAGATCCTAACTATGGCTACACCTTC
j_gene: TRBJ2-3; v_gene: TRBV20-1; d_gene: .; abundance: few; CDR3aa: CSARLGVTSTDTQYF; CDR3nt: TGCAGTGCTAGGCTCGGGGTCACTAGCACAGATACGCAGTATTTT
j_gene: TRBJ2-3; v_gene: TRBV28; d_gene: TRBD2; abundance: few; CDR3aa: CASSPRLADTDTQYF; CDR3nt: TGTGCCAGCAGTCCCCGACTAGCGGACACAGATACGCAGTATTTT
j_gene: TRBJ2-7; v_gene: TRBV11-2; d_gene: TRBD2; abundance: .; CDR3aa: CASSPGLAGGSSYEQYF; CDR3nt: TGTGCCAGCAGCCCCGGACTAGCGGGAGGGAGCTCCTACGAGCAGTACTTC
j_gene: TRBJ2-3; v_gene: TRBV9; d_gene: .; abundance: few; CDR3aa: CASSGRDSGRDTQYF; CDR3nt: TGTGCCAGCAGCGGACGGGACTCGGGGAGAGATACGCAGTATTTT
j_gene: TRBJ2-1; v_gene: TRBV12-3/TRBV12-4; d_gene: TRBD1; abundance: many; CDR3aa: CASSEDRAAYNEQFF; CDR3nt: TGTGCCAGCAGTGAGGACAGGGCAGCCTACAATGAGCAGTTCTTC
j_gene: TRBJ1-1; v_gene: TRBV29-1; d_gene: .; abundance: few; CDR3aa: CSVSGPKAEAFF; CDR3nt: TGCAGCGTTTCCGGGCCCAAGGCGGAGGCTTTCTTT
j_gene: TRBJ2-1; v_gene: TRBV11-2; d_gene: .; abundance: .; CDR3aa: CASSLSGFWNEQFF; CDR3nt: TGTGCCAGCAGCTTAAGCGGTTTCTGGAATGAGCAGTTCTTC
j_gene: TRBJ2-3; v_gene: TRBV6-1; d_gene: .; abundance: few; CDR3aa: CASLAMLWGTDTQYF; CDR3nt: TGTGCCAGCCTGGCCATGTTATGGGGCACAGATACGCAGTATTTT
j_gene: TRBJ2-1; v_gene: TRBV6-1; d_gene: TRBD2; abundance: many; CDR3aa: CASSPPSGGESYNEQFF; CDR3nt: TGTGCCAGCAGCCCCCCAAGCGGGGGAGAATCCTACAATGAGCAGTTCTTC
j_gene: TRBJ2-3; v_gene: TRBV28; d_gene: .; abundance: many; CDR3aa: CASSFTTGTDTQYF; CDR3nt: TGTGCCAGCAGTTTCACGACTGGCACAGATACGCAGTATTTT
j_gene: TRBJ2-4; v_gene: TRBV20-1; d_gene: .; abundance: many; CDR3aa: CSASAEEAKNIQYF; CDR3nt: TGCAGTGCTAGCGCCGAGGAGGCCAAAAACATTCAGTACTTC
j_gene: TRBJ1-6; v_gene: TRBV29-1; d_gene: .; abundance: few; CDR3aa: CSVRRSPLHF; CDR3nt: TGCAGCGTTCGACGGTCCCCCCTCCACTTT
j_gene: TRBJ2-2; v_gene: TRBV5-1; d_gene: .; abundance: many; CDR3aa: CASRKGVQPNTGELFF; CDR3nt: TGCGCCAGCAGGAAGGGTGTGCAGCCGAACACCGGGGAGCTGTTTTTT
j_gene: TRBJ2-7; v_gene: TRBV5-6; d_gene: .; abundance: .; CDR3aa: CASSLQGPGEQYF; CDR3nt: TGTGCCAGCAGTCTTCAGGGGCCTGGAGAGCAGTACTTC
j_gene: TRBJ2-3; v_gene: TRBV6-5; d_gene: TRBD2; abundance: many; CDR3aa: CASSSPSGGHTDTQYF; CDR3nt: TGTGCCAGCAGTTCCCCTAGCGGGGGACACACAGATACGCAGTATTTT